This record looks at one TCR beta chain sequence and its context. Its cognate antigen has yet to be identified. It has no much larger one-base neighbor in the sample; base qualities were not kept. One collaborating source in Seattle enrolled patients while the patients were actively infected and followed the patients over time throughout the course of disease. Collaborating institutions collected whole blood in K2EDTA tubes following their own protocols. For TCRbeta analysis, collaborators shipped samples as frozen whole blood, isolated PBMCs, or DNA extracted from either of those sample types. TCRbeta CDR3 regions were amplified from genomic DNA using the immunoSEQ Assay, a bias-controlled multiplex PCR. Processing in the source paper ran as follows. Within the assay, amplification of reference gene primers was used to estimate how many nucleated cells each sample contained. To quantify the absolute abundance of each unique TCRbeta CDR3 rearrangement, sequence reads were collapsed and filtered. Productive Simpson clonality was computed per sample as the square root of Simpson's diversity index over productive rearrangements. TCRdb carries this immuneACCESS record with in-frame sequences only. Its versions omit some clonotypes, under half of them owing to an unresolved V gene in the studies checked, with the rest unexplained. The D gene and trimming were derived from the DNA, and the V and J assignments and clone size from that table. The sample profile shows roughly 260,000 clones; 91% of them were found once. The ten most abundant clones make up 2% to 3% of the sample.

This entry is derived from a study of blood T cell repertoires in COVID-19 (dated by TCRdb to the early 2020s). Background on the whole study: Samples from collaborators originated in the United States, Italy and Spain and spanned both the acute and convalescent phases of COVID-19. Subjects who had been exposed to COVID-19, were actively infected with it, or had recovered from it provided the deeply sampled blood TCRbeta repertoires that made up the dataset. The sample metadata nearly always contained a de-identified subject ID, COVID-19 status, age in years and sex. HLA class I and class II types, where available, came from metadata supplied by the sample provider rather than from assay-based typing. The samples were drawn from the first 160 participants of the ongoing ImmuneRACE study and from 1,254 subjects provided by 6 global collaborators. The repertoires were released in a freely available public database intended as a resource for research on the immune response to SARS-CoV-2. The material from the prospective study consisted of cDNA or gDNA derived from T cells, B-cell-depleted T cells, or PBMCs.

The paper's findings and limits, for the study overall: Clinical and demographic metadata were provided uncurated, with the amount varying by source and participant.

The sequencing sample was made of peripheral blood. This sequence originates from a person in their late teens or twenties with COVID-19, enrolled during active disease.

The CDR3 reads as follows: CASWYGGYGYTF. The DNA sequence reads TGTGCCAGTTGGTACGGCGGATATGGCTACACCTTC. The chain was built from TRBV19 and TRBJ1-2, with no reliable assignment of the D segment. The CDR1 and CDR2 encoded by the germline V gene (reference sequence) are LNHDA and SQIVND. CDR3 length: 12 amino acids, cysteine to phenylalanine. Just CDR3 DNA is preserved here, 36 bases in frame from base 1. V was cut back by 8 bases and J by 5 bases, leaving a gap of 12 bases between them.